Each of the 19 T cell receptor beta chains below was sequenced from the same sample in a study of T cell responses to AZD1222 COVID-19 vaccine. Assay used: immunoSEQ multiplex PCR; TCRdb lists only in-frame clones, some missing. The data hold some 170,000 clones, with around nine tenths observed a single time. The sequenced sample was peripheral blood, obtained on day 0 of AZD1222 vaccination. The receptors come from an adult in good health.

CDR3 protein: CASSLTGRINYGYTF. DNA of the CDR3: TGTGCCAGCAGCCTCACGGGACGGATTAACTATGGCTACACCTTC. The chain couples TRBV3-1 (or the pseudogene TRBV3-2) to TRBJ1-2; possibly TRBD1 for D (5 bases). V dropped 4 bases and J dropped 1 base, with 13 bases sitting between them. Germline CDR1 and CDR2: LGHDT and YNNKEL (reference sequence). The CDR3 loop spans 15 amino acids.

The chain carries TRBV3-1 (or the pseudogene TRBV3-2) and TRBJ2-7; D not resolved. CDR1 and CDR2 from the germline V gene are LGHDT and YNNKEL (reference sequence). Trimming removed 4 bases from V and 0 bases from J, with 16 bases in between. There are 16 residues in the CDR3. This CDR3 reads CASSPYSSRSSYEQYF. The CDR3 coding sequence is TGTGCCAGCAGCCCGTACTCCTCGCGAAGCTCCTACGAGCAGTACTTC.

V is TRBV2 and J is TRBJ2-2; 12 nucleotides line up with TRBD2. With 5 bases clipped from V and 0 bases from J, the junction kept 4 bases outside the gene matches. This CDR3 is 17 amino acids long. CDR1 and CDR2 (germline): SNHLY, FYNNEI. The CDR3 coding sequence is TGTGCCAGCAGTCCTAGCGGGAGGGCCTCGAACACCGGGGAGCTGTTTTTT. Translated: CASSPSGRASNTGELFF.

The chain links TRBV29-1 to TRBJ1-2; no reliable D call. The CDR3 totals 13 residues. The ends were cut back, 3 bases at V and 4 bases at J, with 12 bases in the middle. Germline V gives CDR1 SQVTM, CDR2 ANQGSEA. The CDR3: CSVDRTSSYGYTF. CDR3 nucleotide sequence: TGCAGCGTTGACAGGACCTCCTCCTATGGCTACACCTTC.

This clone has just one count. The chain has TRBV7-9 and TRBJ1-5, with 8 bases matching TRBD1. The CDR3 has 18 residues. From germline, CDR1 is SEHNR and CDR2 FQNEAQ (reference sequence). V lost 5 bases to trimming and J lost 0 bases; unmatched junction nucleotides: 12. CDR3 residues: CASSARDRRVYSNQPQHF. CDR3 DNA sequence: TGTGCCAGCAGCGCGCGGGACAGGAGGGTATATAGCAATCAGCCCCAGCATTTT.

V is TRBV12-3 or TRBV12-4 and J is TRBJ1-4, with D hard to call. The CDR3 spans 13 residues. Trimming took 4 bases from V and 6 from J, leaving 9 bases between them. The CDR3 bases are TGTGCCAGCAGTTCTAAGGGCCATGAAAAACTGTTTTTT. This codes for CASSSKGHEKLFF.

The chain carries TRBV20-1 and TRBJ1-4; no reliable D call. This CDR3 spans 13 amino acids. V lost 3 bases, J lost 4 bases, and 9 bases lay in between. Germline V lookup: CDR1 DFQATT, CDR2 SNEGSKA (reference sequence). This chain's CDR3 is CSASQGNNEKLFF. The CDR3 coding sequence is TGCAGTGCTAGTCAAGGGAATAATGAAAAACTGTTTTTT.

This sequence joins TRBV29-1 and TRBJ2-7; the D gene could be TRBD1 or TRBD2 (5 bases each). Germline V gene sequence: CDR1 SQVTM, CDR2 ANQGSEA. Trimming took 1 base from V and 2 from J, leaving 9 bases between them. The CDR3 loop spans 13 amino acids. CDR3 region: CSVEGGAAYEQYF. CDR3 coding DNA: TGCAGCGTTGAAGGAGGGGCGGCCTACGAGCAGTACTTC.

The V gene is TRBV27, the J gene TRBJ2-3; 9 bases are shared with TRBD2. After removal of 3 bases from V and 4 bases from J, the junction contained 8 bases not matched to a gene. Looked up from germline, CDR1 is MNHEY and CDR2 is SMNVEV (reference sequence). CDR3 size: 16 residues. CDR3 in DNA: TGTGCCAGCAGTTTGGTTAGCGGGAGTGGCGCAGATACGCAGTATTTT. Translating it yields CASSLVSGSGADTQYF.

V usage is TRBV29-1 and J usage is TRBJ1-1, with TRBD1 as a possible D gene (5 bases). From germline, CDR1 is SQVTM and CDR2 ANQGSEA. Trimming stripped 5 bases from V and 0 bases from J, with 10 bases between. The CDR3 contains 13 residues. Written as DNA, the CDR3 is TGCAGCGTTCAGGGACGGTTGAACACTGAAGCTTTCTTT. Encoded protein: CSVQGRLNTEAFF.

This clone was seen many times. Other nucleotide sequences from this sample produce the same CDR3. V gene TRBV19 combines with J gene TRBJ2-1; D not resolved. The CDR3 is made up of 15 amino acids. Trimming stripped 7 bases from V and 0 bases from J, with 13 bases between. The germline CDR1 and CDR2 sequences are LNHDA and SQIVND (reference sequence). The CDR3 DNA follows: TGTGCCAGTACCCCTGATAGGAGCTCCTACAATGAGCAGTTCTTC. As protein: CASTPDRSSYNEQFF.

This chain links TRBV6-5 with TRBJ1-2, with D possibly TRBD1 on 5 matching bases. The V end lost 10 bases, the J end lost 5 bases, and 14 bases lay between the germline ends. Germline CDR1 is MNHEY and CDR2 is SVGAGI. This CDR3 has 12 amino acids. This CDR3 is CATNGGVYGYTF. CDR3 nucleotides: TGTGCCACTAACGGGGGAGTTTATGGCTACACCTTC.

The chain's CDR3 is CASSVEGAGSFYNEQFF. Written as DNA, the CDR3 is TGTGCCAGCAGCGTAGAAGGAGCGGGGAGCTTCTACAATGAGCAGTTCTTC. This rearrangement joins TRBV9 to TRBJ2-1, with TRBD2 identical over 7 bases. The CDR3 has 17 amino acids. Germline-derived CDR1 and CDR2 are SGDLS and YYNGEE. V shed 0 bases and J 3 bases; nucleotides not matched to a gene: 9.

This clone appeared a single time. The J gene is TRBJ1-1, the V gene TRBV2; 9 nucleotides align to TRBD1. The CDR3 extends over 15 amino acids. Germline trimming cut 6 bases from V and 4 bases from J; bases unmatched to any gene: 9. Germline CDR1 is SNHLY and CDR2 is FYNNEI. The CDR3 here is CASRPGTGMATEAFF. The CDR3 nucleotides are TGTGCCAGCAGACCCGGGACAGGGATGGCCACTGAAGCTTTCTTT.

The CDR3 DNA is TGTGCCAGCAGTTTAATGGGAGATACGCAGTATTTT. Translation: CASSLMGDTQYF. The chain carries TRBV27 and TRBJ2-3; no clear D. Germline CDR1 and CDR2: MNHEY and SMNVEV (reference sequence). The CDR3 totals 12 residues. Trimming took 2 bases from V and 5 from J, leaving 5 bases between them.

The gene calls are TRBV5-1 and TRBJ2-7; D perhaps matches TRBD2 (6 bases). The CDR3 consists of 15 residues. In germline, CDR1 is SGHRS, CDR2 YFSETQ. V lost 3 bases to trimming and J lost 1 base, with 14 bases between them. The CDR3 loop reads CASSSGSSGSYEQYF. CDR3 bases: TGCGCCAGCAGCTCGGGGAGTAGCGGATCCTACGAGCAGTACTTC.

This chain links TRBV27 with TRBJ1-1, with 9 bases fitting TRBD1. Trimming cost V 6 bases and J 1 base; bases outside gene matches: 6. The CDR3 is 15 residues long. In germline, CDR1 is MNHEY, CDR2 SMNVEV (reference sequence). The CDR3 nucleotides are TGTGCCAGCAGCTTTACAGGGGGCGGGAACACTGAAGCTTTCTTT. Its protein product is CASSFTGGGNTEAFF.

A single count supports this clone. The CDR3 DNA reads TGTGCCAGCAAGGTTGGGGCTGGGGCCAACGTCCTGACTTTC. It is translated as CASKVGAGANVLTF. The genes are TRBV6-5 and TRBJ2-6; no definite D call. Germline V CDR1 and CDR2: MNHEY, SVGAGI. CDR3 length equals 14 residues. Trimming left V 7 bases short and J 2 bases short, with 9 bases between.

The V and J genes are TRBV3-1 (or the pseudogene TRBV3-2) and TRBJ1-2; possible D gene TRBD1, 5 bases. The CDR3 length is 13 residues. V shed 0 bases and J shed 7 bases, with 9 bases lying between them. Germline V gives CDR1 LGHDT, CDR2 YNNKEL (reference sequence). DNA of the CDR3: TGTGCCAGCAGCCAAGATGCCGGGGGTGGCTACACCTTC. Its translation: CASSQDAGGGYTF.